This T cell receptor (beta chain) was sequenced during a study of cytomegalovirus exposure and HLA in healthy donors. The CDR3 covers 17 residues. In germline, CDR1 is SGHTS, CDR2 YDEGEE. In the PCR, 60 Vbeta and 13 Jbeta primers were used. Libraries were prepared by immunoSEQ multiplex PCR; TCRdb keeps only in-frame clonotypes and omits some of them. The sample contains around 130,000 clones, 74% of which appear only once. With respect to this clone: What it binds is not known.

Study results and caveats: The study labeled 150 or so TCR beta chains cytomegalovirus-associated. Within an earlier analysis, most TCR beta V segments proved productive either about 90% or about 30% of the time.

The receptor was isolated from a middle-aged man in good health and CMV-seropositive. The chain uses TRBV5-8 and TRBJ2-5; 7 bases match TRBD1. TRBJ2-7 matches the DNA end more closely, so the J call is doubtful. Sequencing input: PBMCs. The CDR3 is CASSSTRTGRYSYEQYF. The CDR3 DNA follows: TGTGCCAGCAGCTCCACTCGGACAGGAAGGTACTCCTACGAGCAGTACTTC.